This TCR beta chain stems from a study of T cells in Graves' hyperthyroidism and ophthalmopathy. No progression to ophthalmopathy during 18 months of follow-up defined stable disease. Patients between 18 and 65 years old had hyperthyroidism, newly diagnosed and lasting under 2 months. Details on this clonotype: The antigen is undetermined.

Study-wide results and limits: In the blood, most expanded thyroid clonotypes above 0.001 appeared as well.

Using RNA transcripts as the source, TCR beta CDR3 regions were amplified. The HTBI primer set was used in a first-round RT-PCR of the TCR CDR3. TCRdb itself ran the multiplex PCR reads through MiXCR, one entry per CDR3 protein. The sample lists fewer than 650,000 distinct CDR3 sequences; approximately 15% were seen once. The sequenced sample was blood. This receptor was obtained from a woman aged 40 to 50 with Graves' hyperthyroidism.

CDR3 in amino acids: CSARARHRGGRGTQYF. The CDR3 DNA sequence: TGCAGTGCTAGAGCCAGACACAGGGGGGGGAGGGGGACCCAGTACTTC. The gene calls are TRBV20-1 and TRBJ2-5; possible D gene TRBD1, 8 bases. Trimming removed 1 base from V and 7 bases from J, with 22 bases in between. The V gene's germline CDR1 is DFQATT and CDR2 SNEGSKA (reference sequence). The CDR3 totals 16 residues.